This is a list of T cell receptor beta chains from one sample in a study of T cells in localized non-small cell lung cancer. The method was immunoSEQ multiplex PCR; TCRdb's version includes in-frame clones alone and lacks a portion of them. The data show about 33,000 clones, roughly 90% seen once. This specimen consisted of peripheral blood, obtained before any cancer treatment. The receptors were gathered from a female donor of 60 years or more with stage I lung adenocarcinoma. The CDR3 runs from the conserved cysteine through the conserved F or W. The D gene is left open where the match is weak. Expanded clones get a size class; other rows say once, few or many, or leave the size out.

>.|TRBJ2-5|TRBV7-8|.
CASSWETQYF
TGTGCCAGCAGCTGGGAGACCCAGTACTTC
>.|TRBJ1-1|TRBV6-6|TRBD1
CASSYSTGVWTEAFF
TGTGCCAGCAGTTACTCGACAGGGGTATGGACTGAAGCTTTCTTT
>.|TRBJ1-3|TRBV5-1|.
CASSEVLSGNTIYF
TGCGCCAGCAGCGAGGTACTCTCTGGAAACACCATATATTTT
>once|TRBJ2-5|TRBV28|TRBD1
CASREDRGRETQYF
TGTGCCAGCAGGGAGGACAGGGGACGTGAGACCCAGTACTTC
>.|TRBJ1-2|TRBV30|TRBD1
CAWSYGTSFDTGQGYGYTF
TGTGCCTGGAGTTATGGAACGTCTTTTGACACGGGACAGGGCTATGGCTACACCTTC
>.|TRBJ2-2|TRBV5-1|TRBD1
CASSVPGQRDTGELFF
TGCGCCAGCAGCGTCCCGGGACAGCGAGACACCGGGGAGCTGTTTTTT
>.|TRBJ1-5|TRBV18|TRBD1
CASSPIIGTASNSNQPQHF
TGTGCCAGCTCACCCATAATCGGGACAGCAAGTAATAGCAATCAGCCCCAGCATTTT
>.|TRBJ2-6|TRBV30|.
CAWSAALSGANVLTF
TGTGCCTGGAGTGCGGCTCTCTCTGGGGCCAACGTCCTGACTTTC
>.|TRBJ2-3|TRBV9|.
CASSVDGAQYF
TGTGCCAGCAGCGTAGACGGGGCGCAGTATTTT
>.|TRBJ1-3|TRBV6-5|.
CASSYSSGSGNTIYF
TGTGCCAGCAGTTACTCGTCGGGCTCTGGAAACACCATATATTTT
>.|TRBJ2-3|TRBV28|TRBD1
CASSLGQGPDTQYF
TGTGCCAGCAGTTTAGGACAGGGCCCAGATACGCAGTATTTT
>.|TRBJ1-3|TRBV5-1|.
CASSAQGFPGNTIYF
TGCGCCAGTAGCGCCCAGGGATTCCCTGGAAACACCATATATTTT
>.|TRBJ2-1|TRBV6-1|.
CASREGNYNEQFF
TGTGCCAGCAGAGAGGGAAACTACAATGAGCAGTTCTTC
>.|TRBJ2-3|TRBV7-3|.
CASSFTITDTQYF
TGTGCCAGCAGCTTCACGATCACAGATACGCAGTATTTT
>.|TRBJ1-1|TRBV5-1|TRBD1
CASSFIFQGAIAFF
TGCGCCAGCTCCTTCATTTTCCAGGGGGCTATTGCTTTCTTT
>.|TRBJ1-2|TRBV10-1|TRBD1
CASLGQVAGYGYTF
TGCGCCAGTCTGGGACAGGTCGCGGGCTATGGCTACACCTTC
>.|TRBJ1-2|TRBV1|.
CTSSQPPDREKQNGYTF
TGCACCAGCAGCCAGCCCCCCGACAGGGAGAAGCAGAATGGCTACACCTTC
>.|TRBJ1-1|TRBV16|.
CASSQSLKTEAFF
TGTGCCAGCAGCCAGTCCTTAAAGACTGAAGCTTTCTTT